Below, 21 T cell receptor beta chains from the same sample are listed, as sequenced in a study of T cells in Graves' hyperthyroidism and ophthalmopathy. RNA transcripts provided the source from which TCR beta CDR3 regions were amplified. HTBI primers were the set used in a first-round RT-PCR of the TCR CDR3. TCRdb re-called the multiplex PCR reads with MiXCR, one entry per CDR3 protein. Of roughly 710,000 distinct CDR3 sequences in the sample, around 40% were seen once. The sample consisted of blood. The origin of the receptors is a woman aged 40-49 years with Graves' hyperthyroidism.

This clonotype was seen many times. V and J are TRBV9 and TRBJ1-4; 9 bases map to TRBD1. The germline gives CDR1 SGDLS, CDR2 YYNGEE. The V segment lost 3 bases and the J segment 7 bases; nucleotides outside the gene matches: 10. The CDR3 loop spans 16 amino acids. The CDR3 loop is CASSGPGDREGEKLFF. CDR3 DNA: TGTGCCAGCAGCGGACCAGGGGACAGGGAAGGTGAAAAACTGTTTTTT. Full variable domain (remainder filled in from reference TRBV9 and TRBJ1-4): DSGVTQTPKHLITATGQRVTLRCSPRSGDLSVYWYQQSLDQGLQFLIQYYNGEERAKGNILERFSAQQFPDLHSELNLSSLELGDSALYFCASSGPGDREGEKLFFGSGTQLSVL.

This clonotype was recorded many times. The V gene is TRBV29-1, the J gene TRBJ1-3; no definite D call. CDR1 SQVTM and CDR2 ANQGSEA come from the germline V gene. The CDR3 runs 11 residues. V was pared by 3 bases and J by 3 bases, with 3 bases between. The CDR3 bases are TGCAGCGTTGATAGTGGAAACACCATATATTTT. Encoded protein: CSVDSGNTIYF.

This clonotype came up many times. The germline gene is not matched at one end of the junction; a read error may be the cause. The chain uses TRBV7-9 and TRBJ1-1; perhaps TRBD1 as D (5 bases). The CDR3 contains 15 residues. CDR1 SEHNR and CDR2 FQNEAQ come from the germline V gene (reference sequence). CDR3 DNA sequence: TGTGCCAGCAGCCTAGCGGACATTATGAACACTGAAGCTTTCTTT. As protein: CASSLADIMNTEAFF.

This clonotype has ten or more counts. The chain carries TRBV4-3 and TRBJ1-2; D gene uncertain. The CDR3 is 14 residues long. Trimming cost V 1 base and J 4 bases, with 10 bases left between them. The germline CDR1 and CDR2 sequences are LGHNA and YSLEER. CDR3 DNA sequence: TGCGCCAGCAGCCAAGCGGAATCAGGCTATGGCTACACCTTC. Protein sequence: CASSQAESGYGYTF.

The sample holds many counts of this clonotype. This rearrangement joins TRBV2 to TRBJ2-5, with TRBD1 matching 8 bases. V was clipped by 6 bases and J by 1 base; unmatched bases: 7. The germline CDR1 and CDR2 sequences are SNHLY and FYNNEI. The CDR3 loop spans 15 amino acids. Here the CDR3 DNA reads TGTGCCAGCAGCAGACAGGGGTCAGGCCAAGAGACCCAGTACTTC. The encoded protein is CASSRQGSGQETQYF. Full variable domain (missing parts from reference TRBV2 and TRBJ2-5): EPEVTQTPSHQVTQMGQEVILRCVPISNHLYFYWYRQILGQKVEFLVSFYNNEISEKSEIFDDQFSVERPDGSNFTLKIRSTKLEDSAMYFCASSRQGSGQETQYFGPGTRLLVL.

The chain joins TRBV7-3 to TRBJ1-1; the match to TRBD1 covers 7 bases. With 5 bases clipped from V and 5 bases from J, the junction kept 11 bases outside the gene matches. This CDR3 is built from 15 residues. The germline V gene has CDR1 SGHTA and CDR2 FQGTGA. The CDR3 coding sequence is TGTGCCAGCAGCCCTTTTCCGAACAGGGGAACTGAAGCTTTCTTT. Its protein is CASSPFPNRGTEAFF.

The chain combines TRBV7-9 with TRBJ1-2; D unresolved. The V end was cut by 2 bases, the J end by 7 bases, with 20 bases between. Germline V CDR1 and CDR2: SEHNR, FQNEAQ (reference sequence). CDR3 length: 16 amino acids. CDR3 sequence (DNA): TGTGCCAGCAGCTTAATAGGGCGGGGTATACAGAGTGGCTACACCTTC. This codes for CASSLIGRGIQSGYTF.

Worth noting for this clonotype: No conserved phenylalanine or tryptophan is present at the end of the CDR3, so a read error is the likely explanation. The chain links TRBV7-1 to TRBJ1-1; weak D call: TRBD1 (6 bases). TRBV7-1 is labeled an ORF, and its function is uncertain. V gave up 3 bases and J gave up 1 base, with 12 bases separating them. This CDR3 is 15 amino acids long. This CDR3 is CASSSGGGRNTEAFL. In nucleotides, the CDR3 is TGTGCCAGCAGCTCCGGAGGGGGAAGGAACACTGAAGCTTTCCTT.

This clonotype is a singleton in its sample. The rearrangement joins TRBV2 to TRBJ2-7; D is unresolved. The CDR3 length is 13 residues. Trimming removed 6 bases at V and 1 base at J, with 10 bases between. Germline V gene data show CDR1 as SNHLY and CDR2 as FYNNEI. CDR3 residues: CASSPQASYEQYF. CDR3 nucleotide sequence: TGTGCCAGCAGCCCCCAGGCTTCCTACGAGCAGTACTTC.

The V and J genes are TRBV10-3 and TRBJ2-5; 9 bases are a match to TRBD1. This CDR3 is 16 amino acids long. CDR1 ENHRY and CDR2 SYGVKD come from the germline V gene. The V and J ends lost 3 bases and 4 bases, in that order; junction bases with no gene match: 9. DNA for the CDR3: TGTGCCATCAGTGAATTGGCCGGGACAGGGACAGAGACCCAGTACTTC. Translated, it gives CAISELAGTGTETQYF.

V and J are TRBV19 and TRBJ2-3, with TRBD2 matching 11 bases. Germline values: CDR1 LNHDA, CDR2 SQIVND (reference sequence). The CDR3 is 16 amino acids. The V and J ends lost 6 bases and 2 bases, in that order; junction bases with no gene match: 7. The CDR3 sequence: CASSPLAGGYTDTQYF. The CDR3 DNA is TGTGCCAGTAGCCCCTTAGCGGGAGGGTACACAGATACGCAGTATTTT.

The chain has TRBV27 and TRBJ1-5; D ambiguous. The CDR3 extends over 15 amino acids. V was pared by 3 bases and J by 1 base, with 10 bases between. Germline CDR1 MNHEY, CDR2 SMNVEV (reference sequence). CDR3 in DNA: TGTGCCAGCAGTTTGTCTCCAGCGAGCAATCAGCCCCAGCATTTT. Translated: CASSLSPASNQPQHF.

This clonotype was counted a few times. CDR3 amino acids: CASSLTVYGYTF. The CDR3 coding sequence is TGTGCCAGCAGTTTAACGGTGTATGGCTACACCTTC. The gene calls are TRBV28 and TRBJ1-2; the D is unclear. The V end was cut by 2 bases, the J end by 5 bases, with 6 bases between. CDR1 is MDHEN and CDR2 is SYDVKM in the germline V gene. The CDR3 contains 12 residues.

This clonotype has only a few counts. The chain uses TRBV12-3 or TRBV12-4 and TRBJ2-5; 8 bases are a match to TRBD1. V lost 5 bases to trimming and J lost 5 bases; unmatched junction nucleotides: 4. CDR3 length: 13 residues. The CDR3 loop is CASSPRTGETQYF. In DNA, the CDR3 is TGTGCCAGCAGTCCACGGACAGGGGAGACCCAGTACTTC.

There are many counts of this clonotype. V usage is TRBV7-3 and J usage is TRBJ2-7, with a tentative D call TRBD1 (6 bases). Germline CDR1 is SGHTA and CDR2 is FQGTGA. Trimming left V 5 bases short and J 4 bases short, with 15 bases between. This CDR3 region has 14 residues. CDR3 in DNA: TGTGCCAGCAGCGCGCCGACAGGCTGGTACGAGCAGTACTTC. Amino acids: CASSAPTGWYEQYF.

The table lists this clonotype with a few counts. The chain couples TRBV7-9 to TRBJ1-2; D possibly corresponds to TRBD1 (6 bases). The CDR3 is 16 residues long. Trimming removed 6 bases from V and 0 bases from J, with 17 bases in between. Germline V gives CDR1 SEHNR, CDR2 FQNEAQ (reference sequence). CDR3 protein: CASSEGYREANYGYTF. The CDR3 DNA reads TGTGCCAGCAGTGAGGGGTACAGGGAGGCTAACTATGGCTACACCTTC.

The genes are TRBV7-2 and TRBJ2-7; the D is unclear. V lost 5 bases and J 2 bases, leaving 19 bases between the germline ends. CDR1 and CDR2 (germline): SGHTA, FQGNSA. There are 16 residues in the CDR3. This CDR3 is CASSQDRSRDTYEQYF. CDR3 nucleotides: TGTGCCAGCAGCCAAGATAGATCCCGTGACACCTACGAGCAGTACTTC.

V is TRBV6-5 and J is TRBJ1-5; D gene uncertain. CDR1 is MNHEY, CDR2 SVGAGI, per germline. The CDR3 extends over 15 amino acids. Trimming cost V 8 bases and J 3 bases, with 17 bases left between them. CDR3 sequence (DNA): TGTGCCAGCGGGCCTTATTCCGGGGACAATCAGCCCCAGCATTTT. Translating gives CASGPYSGDNQPQHF.

This clonotype appeared a few times. The CDR3 coding sequence is TGTGCCAGCAGCTTTTGGTCGGGGATTAATCAGCCCCAGCATTTT. Encoded protein: CASSFWSGINQPQHF. V and J are TRBV7-2 and TRBJ1-5, with D hard to call. The V end was cut by 3 bases, the J end by 4 bases, with 13 bases between. There are 15 residues in the CDR3. The germline gives CDR1 SGHTA, CDR2 FQGNSA.

This clonotype was recorded a few times. The chain joins TRBV12-3 or TRBV12-4 to TRBJ1-5; D not certain. V was cut by 1 base and J by 0 bases, with 13 bases left in between. The CDR3 totals 17 residues. Here the CDR3 reads CASSLGSATDSNQPQHF. DNA of the CDR3: TGTGCCAGCAGTTTAGGGTCCGCGACGGATAGCAATCAGCCCCAGCATTTT.

This chain links TRBV11-2 with TRBJ2-5, with D perhaps given as TRBD1 or TRBD2 (5 bases each). The germline V and J ends were trimmed by 0 bases and 1 base, with 15 bases remaining between them. The CDR3 length is 17 residues. Germline CDR1 and CDR2: SGHAT and FQNNGV. CDR3: CASSLEPGTGVQETQYF. In DNA form, the CDR3 reads TGTGCCAGCAGCTTAGAGCCTGGGACCGGGGTCCAAGAGACCCAGTACTTC.